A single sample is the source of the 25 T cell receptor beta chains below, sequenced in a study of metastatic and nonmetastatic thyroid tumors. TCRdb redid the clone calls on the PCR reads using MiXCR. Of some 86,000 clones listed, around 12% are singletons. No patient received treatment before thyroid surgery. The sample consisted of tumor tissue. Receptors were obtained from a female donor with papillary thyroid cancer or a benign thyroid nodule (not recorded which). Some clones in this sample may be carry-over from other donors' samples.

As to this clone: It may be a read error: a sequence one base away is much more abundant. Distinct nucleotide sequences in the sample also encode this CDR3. CDR3 coding DNA: TGTGCCAGCCGGACCGGACGCGGCACCGGCGAGCTGTTTTTT. Translating it yields CASRTGRGTGELFF. The chain uses TRBV6-1 and TRBJ2-2, with no clear D. The length of the CDR3 is 14 residues. Looked up from germline, CDR1 is MNHNS and CDR2 is SASEGT.

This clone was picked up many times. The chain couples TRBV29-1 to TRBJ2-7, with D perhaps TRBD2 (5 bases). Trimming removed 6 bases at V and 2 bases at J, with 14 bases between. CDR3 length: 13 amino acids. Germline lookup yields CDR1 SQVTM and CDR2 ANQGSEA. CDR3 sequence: CSVTGNSAYEQYF. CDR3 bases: TGCAGCGTCACCGGGAATAGCGCCTACGAGCAGTACTTC.

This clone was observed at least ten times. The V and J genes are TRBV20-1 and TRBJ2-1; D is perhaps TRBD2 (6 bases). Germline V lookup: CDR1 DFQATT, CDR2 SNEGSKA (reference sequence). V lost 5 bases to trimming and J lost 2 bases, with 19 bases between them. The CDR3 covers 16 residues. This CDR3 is CSAWNPTSPTYNEQFF. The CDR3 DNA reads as TGCAGTGCTTGGAATCCCACTAGCCCGACCTACAATGAGCAGTTCTTC.

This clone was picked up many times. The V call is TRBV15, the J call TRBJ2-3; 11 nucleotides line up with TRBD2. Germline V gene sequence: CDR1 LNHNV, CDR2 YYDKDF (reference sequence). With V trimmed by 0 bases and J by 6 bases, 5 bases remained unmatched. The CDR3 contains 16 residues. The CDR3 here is CATSRELAGGGDTQYF. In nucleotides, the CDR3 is TGTGCCACCAGCAGAGAATTAGCGGGAGGGGGCGATACGCAGTATTTT.

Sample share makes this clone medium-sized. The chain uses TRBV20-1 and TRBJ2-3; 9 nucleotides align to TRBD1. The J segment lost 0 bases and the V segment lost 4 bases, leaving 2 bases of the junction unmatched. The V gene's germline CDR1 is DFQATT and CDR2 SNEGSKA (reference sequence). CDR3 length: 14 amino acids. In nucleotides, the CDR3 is TGCAGTGCTACCGGGACAGGGAGCACAGATACGCAGTATTTT. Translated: CSATGTGSTDTQYF.

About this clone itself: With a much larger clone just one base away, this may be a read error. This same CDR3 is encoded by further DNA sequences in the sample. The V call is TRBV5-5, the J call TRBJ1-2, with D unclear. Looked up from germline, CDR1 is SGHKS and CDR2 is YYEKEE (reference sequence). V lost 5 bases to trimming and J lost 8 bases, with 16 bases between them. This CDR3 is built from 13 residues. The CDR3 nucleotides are TGTGCCAGCAGTCCCACGCTGGCAGTCGGCTACACCTTC. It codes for CASSPTLAVGYTF.

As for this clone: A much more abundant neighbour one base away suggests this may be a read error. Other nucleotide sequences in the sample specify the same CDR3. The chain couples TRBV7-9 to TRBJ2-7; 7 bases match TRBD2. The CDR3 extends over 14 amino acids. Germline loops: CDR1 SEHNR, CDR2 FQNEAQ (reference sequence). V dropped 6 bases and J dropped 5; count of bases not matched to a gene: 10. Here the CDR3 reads CASSSTGGIHEQYF. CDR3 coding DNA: TGTGCCAGCAGTTCAACGGGGGGAATCCACGAGCAGTACTTC.

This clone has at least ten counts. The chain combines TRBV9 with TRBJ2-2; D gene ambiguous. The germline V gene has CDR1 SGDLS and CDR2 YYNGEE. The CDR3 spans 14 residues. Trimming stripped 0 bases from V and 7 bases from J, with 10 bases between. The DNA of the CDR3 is TGTGCCAGCAGCGTAGGAGGTTCCGGCGGGGAGCTGTTTTTT. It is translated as CASSVGGSGGELFF.

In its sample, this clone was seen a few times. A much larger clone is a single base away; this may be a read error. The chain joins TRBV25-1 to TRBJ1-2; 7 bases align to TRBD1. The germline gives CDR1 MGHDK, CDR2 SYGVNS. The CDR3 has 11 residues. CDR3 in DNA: TGTTCCAGCAGGACAGGTATGGGGTACACCTTC. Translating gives CSSRTGMGYTF.

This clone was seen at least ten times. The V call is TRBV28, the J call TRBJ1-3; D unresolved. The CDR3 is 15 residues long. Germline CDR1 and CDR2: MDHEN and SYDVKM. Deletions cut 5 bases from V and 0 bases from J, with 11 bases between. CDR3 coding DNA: TGTGCCAGCAGTATCGGACGGAGCTCTGGAAACACCATATATTTT. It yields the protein CASSIGRSSGNTIYF.

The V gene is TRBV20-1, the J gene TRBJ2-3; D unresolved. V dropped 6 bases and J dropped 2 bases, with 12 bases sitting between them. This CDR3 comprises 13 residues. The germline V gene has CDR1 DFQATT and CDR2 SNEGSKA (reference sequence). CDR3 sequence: CSASHPTTDTQYF. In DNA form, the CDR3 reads TGCAGTGCCAGCCACCCAACCACAGATACGCAGTATTTT.

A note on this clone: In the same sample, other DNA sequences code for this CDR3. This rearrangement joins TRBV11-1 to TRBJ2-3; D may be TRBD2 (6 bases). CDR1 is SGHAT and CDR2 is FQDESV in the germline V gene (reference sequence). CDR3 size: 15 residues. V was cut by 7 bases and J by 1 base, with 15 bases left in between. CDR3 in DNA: TGTGCCAGCACGACGGAGGGCCGTGGCACAGATACGCAGTATTTT. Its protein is CASTTEGRGTDTQYF.

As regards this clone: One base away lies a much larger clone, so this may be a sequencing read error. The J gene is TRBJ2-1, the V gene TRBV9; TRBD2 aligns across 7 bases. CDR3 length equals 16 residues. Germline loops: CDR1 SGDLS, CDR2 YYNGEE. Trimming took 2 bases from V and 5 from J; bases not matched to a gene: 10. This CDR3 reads CASSVEIWTRNNEQFF. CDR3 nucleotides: TGTGCCAGCAGCGTGGAGATCTGGACTAGGAACAATGAGCAGTTCTTC.

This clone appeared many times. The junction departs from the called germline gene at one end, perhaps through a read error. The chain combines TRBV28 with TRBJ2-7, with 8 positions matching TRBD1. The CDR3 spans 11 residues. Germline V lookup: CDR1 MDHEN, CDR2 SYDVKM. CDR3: CASGDRGMVNF. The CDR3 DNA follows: TGTGCCAGCGGAGACAGGGGTATGGTAAACTTC. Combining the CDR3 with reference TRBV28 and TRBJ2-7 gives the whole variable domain DVKVTQSSRYLVKRTGEKVFLECVQDMDHENMFWYRQDPGLGLRLIYFSYDVKMKEKGDIPEGYSVSREKKERFSLILESASTNQTSMYLCASGDRGMVNFGPGTRLTVT.

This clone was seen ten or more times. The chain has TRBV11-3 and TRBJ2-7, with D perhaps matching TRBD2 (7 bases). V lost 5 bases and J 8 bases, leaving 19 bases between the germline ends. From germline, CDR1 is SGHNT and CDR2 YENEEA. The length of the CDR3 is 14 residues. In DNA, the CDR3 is TGTGCCAGCAGCCCAGACGGGGGGCGCGTCAAGCAGTACTTC. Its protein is CASSPDGGRVKQYF.

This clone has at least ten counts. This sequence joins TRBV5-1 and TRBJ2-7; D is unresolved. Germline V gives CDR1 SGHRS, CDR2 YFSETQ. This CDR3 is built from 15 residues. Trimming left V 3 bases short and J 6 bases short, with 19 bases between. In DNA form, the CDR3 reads TGCGCCAGCAGCTCTCATCGGGCGCCCCAGATCGAGCAGTACTTC. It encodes CASSSHRAPQIEQYF.

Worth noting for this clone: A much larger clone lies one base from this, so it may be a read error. The CDR3 reads CASSGQGHTDMQYF. CDR3 coding DNA: TGTGCCAGCAGCGGACAGGGTCACACAGATATGCAGTATTTT. The genes are TRBV7-3 and TRBJ2-3, with 8 bases identical to TRBD1. Germline V lookup: CDR1 SGHTA, CDR2 FQGTGA. The CDR3 is made up of 14 amino acids.

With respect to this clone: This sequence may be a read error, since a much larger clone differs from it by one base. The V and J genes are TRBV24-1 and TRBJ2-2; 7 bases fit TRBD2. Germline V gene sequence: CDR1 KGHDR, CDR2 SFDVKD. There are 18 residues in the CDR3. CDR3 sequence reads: CATSDLGGRAANTVELFF. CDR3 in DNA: TGTGCCACCAGTGATTTAGGAGGGAGGGCCGCGAACACCGTGGAGCTGTTTTTT.

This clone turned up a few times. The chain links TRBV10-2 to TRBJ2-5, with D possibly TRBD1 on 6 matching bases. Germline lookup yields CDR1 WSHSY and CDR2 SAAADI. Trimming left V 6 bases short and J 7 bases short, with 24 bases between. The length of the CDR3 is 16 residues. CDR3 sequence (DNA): TGCGCCAGCAGACCCCCCGGACAGTCCGGGCGGATGACCCAGTACTTC. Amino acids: CASRPPGQSGRMTQYF.

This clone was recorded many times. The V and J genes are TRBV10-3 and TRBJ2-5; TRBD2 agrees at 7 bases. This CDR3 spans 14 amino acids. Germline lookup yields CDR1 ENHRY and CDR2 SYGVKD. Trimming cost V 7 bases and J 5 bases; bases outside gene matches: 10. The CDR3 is CAIKGAGLGETQYF. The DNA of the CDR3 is TGTGCCATCAAAGGAGCGGGATTGGGGGAGACCCAGTACTTC.

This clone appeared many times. CDR3 coding DNA: TGTGCCAGCAGTTTATTGGGCAGCCTAGCTTCCCAAGAGACCCAGTACTTC. This encodes CASSLLGSLASQETQYF. This chain joins TRBV27 and TRBJ2-5, with a weak D call TRBD2 (5 bases). This CDR3 is built from 17 residues. The germline V and J ends were trimmed by 1 base and 1 base, with 16 bases remaining between them. Germline V gives CDR1 MNHEY, CDR2 SMNVEV (reference sequence).

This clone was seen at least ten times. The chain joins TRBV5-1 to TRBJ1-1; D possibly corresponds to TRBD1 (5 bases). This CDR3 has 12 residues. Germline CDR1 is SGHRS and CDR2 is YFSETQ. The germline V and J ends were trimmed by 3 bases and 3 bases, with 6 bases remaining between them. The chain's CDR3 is CASSWGDTEAFF. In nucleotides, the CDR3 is TGCGCCAGCAGCTGGGGGGACACTGAAGCTTTCTTT.

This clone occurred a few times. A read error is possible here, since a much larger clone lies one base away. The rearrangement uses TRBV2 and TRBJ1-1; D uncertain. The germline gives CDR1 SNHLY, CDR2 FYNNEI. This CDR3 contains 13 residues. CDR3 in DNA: TGTGCCAGCAGTGCGGGAGAGAACACTGAATCTTTCTTT. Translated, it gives CASSAGENTESFF.

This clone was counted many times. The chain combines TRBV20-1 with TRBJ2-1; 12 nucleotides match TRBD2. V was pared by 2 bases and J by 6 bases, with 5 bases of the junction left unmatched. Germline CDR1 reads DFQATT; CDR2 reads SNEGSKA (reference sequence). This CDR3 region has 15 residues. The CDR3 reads CSARPGLAGFNEQFF. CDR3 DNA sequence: TGCAGTGCTAGACCCGGACTAGCGGGATTCAATGAGCAGTTCTTC.

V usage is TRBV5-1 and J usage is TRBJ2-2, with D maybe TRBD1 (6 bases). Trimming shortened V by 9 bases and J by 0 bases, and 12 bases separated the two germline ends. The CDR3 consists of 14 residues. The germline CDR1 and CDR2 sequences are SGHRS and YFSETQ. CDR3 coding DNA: TGCGCCACCAACAGGGATGCGAACACCGGGGAGCTGTTTTTT. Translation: CATNRDANTGELFF.